This T cell receptor beta chain was captured by sequencing in a study of identical twins. Overall study findings and caveats: Within beta out-of-frame sequences, the excess sharing observed between twins was weaker. Conclusions were based on cross-sectional statistical analysis, without following the same donors.

The cDNA had a unique molecular identifier and a template-switch universal primer site. TCRdb reprocessed the 5' RACE reads via MiXCR and lists one record per CDR3 protein. This sample has some 710,000 distinct CDR3 sequences, with 5.5% to 6.5% found just once. Comment on this clonotype: Its antigen is as yet unknown. A much larger clone differs by one base, so this may be a read error.

The CDR3 contains 13 residues. Germline assignment: CDR1 SGHTA and CDR2 FQGNSA. The chain links TRBV7-2 to TRBJ2-7, with D unclear. The TCR sequence derives from a man in his late teens or twenties in good health. The sequenced material came from naive T cells sorted from blood. CDR3 coding DNA: TGTGCCGGCAGCTTATATAGGGACTACGAGCAGTACTTC. Protein product: CAGSLYRDYEQYF.